The clone carrying this TCR beta chain showed up just a few times. As yet, its antigen is unknown. Repertoires were generated with immunoSEQ multiplex PCR, while TCRdb's copy carries only in-frame clones and drops some. The sample holds about 85,000 clones, around nine tenths seen once. The data were taken from a study of PD-1 blockade in classical Hodgkin lymphoma. Study-level findings and limits: CD4+ TCR diversity, unlike CD8+, rose significantly by C4D1.

All trial patients relapsed after autologous stem cell transplantation. Reported best responses ranged across complete response, partial response or progressive disease. This clonotype was sampled from a human donor with classical Hodgkin lymphoma. The sequencing here drew on peripheral blood mononuclear cells (PBMCs), taken before the second cycle of nivolumab.

DNA of the CDR3: TGCGCCAGCAGCCAAGATCGGACGGGCGGGCCCTATCAGCCCCAGCATTTT. This codes for CASSQDRTGGPYQPQHF. The V and J genes are TRBV4-1 and TRBJ1-5; D gene uncertain. Germline V lookup: CDR1 MGHRA, CDR2 YSYEKL. V gave up 0 bases and J gave up 5 bases, with 17 bases separating them. CDR3 length: 17 residues.